These 11 T cell receptor beta chains originate from one sample sequenced in a study of T cells in Graves' hyperthyroidism and ophthalmopathy. RNA transcripts served as the template for amplifying TCR beta CDR3 regions. Carried out on the TCR CDR3, a first-round RT-PCR used the HTBI primer set. Each CDR3 protein gets one entry after TCRdb re-called the multiplex PCR reads with MiXCR. The table has hundreds of thousands of distinct CDR3 sequences, 15% to 18% seen once. The sequencing sample was made of blood. These receptors originate from a woman under 30 with Graves' hyperthyroidism.

Ten or more counts support this clonotype. The chain joins TRBV7-3 to TRBJ2-2; TRBD2 matches at 7 bases. This CDR3 contains 15 residues. CDR1 and CDR2 from the germline V gene are SGHTA and FQGTGA. Trimming took 3 bases from V and 5 from J; bases not matched to a gene: 6. The chain's CDR3 is CASSLGGGRTGELFF. As DNA, the CDR3 is TGTGCCAGCAGCTTGGGCGGGGGACGGACCGGGGAGCTGTTTTTT.

To note about this clonotype: A much bigger clone sits one base away, suggesting this may be a read error. This chain links TRBV20-1 with TRBJ2-7; 8 bases map to TRBD1. V was pared by 6 bases and J by 7 bases, with 11 bases of the junction left unmatched. The CDR3 spans 13 residues. CDR1 and CDR2 (germline): DFQATT, SNEGSKA (reference sequence). CDR3: CSAVDRGWGEQYF. The CDR3 DNA sequence: TGCAGTGCGGTAGACAGGGGTTGGGGTGAGCAGTACTTC.

The table lists this clonotype with a few counts. The rearrangement uses TRBV7-9 and TRBJ2-1; the D is unclear. This CDR3 spans 17 amino acids. Germline lookup yields CDR1 SEHNR and CDR2 FQNEAQ (reference sequence). Trimming took off 2 bases at V and 0 bases at J, with 14 bases between the two ends. The CDR3 sequence: CASSLSAELGSYNEQFF. The CDR3 coding sequence is TGTGCCAGCAGCTTATCAGCAGAATTAGGCTCCTACAATGAGCAGTTCTTC.

This clonotype was recorded at least ten times. The chain carries TRBV12-3 or TRBV12-4 and TRBJ2-7, with 7 bases that match TRBD1. The CDR3 sequence is 12 residues long. V was pared by 5 bases and J by 3 bases, with 1 base of the junction left unmatched. The CDR3 region is CASSRDSYEQYF. In DNA form, the CDR3 reads TGTGCCAGCAGTCGGGACAGCTACGAGCAGTACTTC.

This clonotype was counted ten times or more. The chain uses TRBV28 and TRBJ1-5; D gene uncertain. Germline assignment: CDR1 MDHEN and CDR2 SYDVKM. V shed 5 bases and J shed 9 bases, with 17 bases lying between them. CDR3 size: 14 residues. The CDR3, as DNA: TGTGCCAGCAGTCCCCTGACTAGGATGATGCCCCAGCATTTT. It translates to CASSPLTRMMPQHF.

This clonotype was recorded many times. The J gene is TRBJ2-7, the V gene TRBV11-2; maybe TRBD2 (5 bases). Deletions cut 2 bases from V and 0 bases from J, with 14 bases between. This CDR3 is 16 amino acids long. Germline V lookup: CDR1 SGHAT, CDR2 FQNNGV. The CDR3 DNA reads TGTGCCAGCAGCTTATCGTCCGGGGTCCCCTCCTACGAGCAGTACTTC. Protein: CASSLSSGVPSYEQYF.

This clonotype was seen many times. The chain links TRBV5-1 to TRBJ2-2, with D possibly matching TRBD2 (5 bases). V was cut by 1 base and J by 6 bases, with 10 bases left in between. From germline, CDR1 is SGHRS and CDR2 YFSETQ. This CDR3 comprises 14 residues. The CDR3: CASSLSTGSGELFF. CDR3 DNA: TGCGCCAGCAGCTTGTCGACGGGGTCCGGGGAGCTGTTTTTT.

This clonotype has more than one count but fewer than ten. The chain joins TRBV7-2 to TRBJ1-1, with no clear D. The germline V gene encodes CDR1 SGHTA and CDR2 FQGNSA. Deletions cut 2 bases from V and 4 bases from J, with 14 bases between. The CDR3 loop spans 15 amino acids. CDR3 DNA: TGTGCCAGCAGCTTACAAAACCGGGTTGCCACTGAAGCTTTCTTT. Encoded protein: CASSLQNRVATEAFF.

Many counts were recorded for this clonotype. V is TRBV2 and J is TRBJ2-7, with D unclear. Trimming stripped 6 bases from V and 2 bases from J, with 11 bases between. This CDR3 has 13 amino acids. From germline, CDR1 is SNHLY and CDR2 FYNNEI. The chain's CDR3 is CASRGRFPYEQYF. CDR3 in DNA: TGTGCCAGCAGGGGCAGATTCCCCTACGAGCAGTACTTC.

This clonotype was counted many times. The genes are TRBV12-3 or TRBV12-4 and TRBJ2-4; D may match TRBD1 or TRBD2 (5 bases each). The V end lost 3 bases, the J end lost 9 bases, and 12 bases lay between the germline ends. This CDR3 contains 13 residues. The chain's CDR3 is CASSFNRGGIQYF. The CDR3 DNA is TGTGCCAGCAGTTTTAATCGGGGCGGCATTCAGTACTTC.

This clonotype was recorded many times. The rearrangement joins TRBV12-3 or TRBV12-4 to TRBJ1-5; TRBD1 matches 7 bases. The CDR3 is made up of 13 amino acids. V lost 7 bases, J lost 9 bases, and 9 bases stayed unmatched. The CDR3 region is CASTSTGRPPQHF. In DNA form, the CDR3 reads TGTGCCAGCACCTCGACAGGGCGCCCGCCCCAGCATTTT.